These 29 T cell receptor beta chains originate from one sample sequenced in a study of T cells in Graves' hyperthyroidism and ophthalmopathy. Template material for amplifying TCR beta CDR3 regions consisted of RNA transcripts. The primer set for the first-round RT-PCR of the TCR CDR3 was HTBI. TCRdb re-called the multiplex PCR reads through MiXCR, storing one row per CDR3 protein. In the table there are over 400,000 distinct CDR3 sequences, about 20% of which are singletons. The sample was blood. Receptors originate from a woman aged 65 to 85 with Graves' ophthalmopathy.

This chain joins TRBV7-9 and TRBJ2-7; tentative D call: TRBD2 (5 bases). The length of the CDR3 is 15 residues. The V gene lost 5 bases and the J gene lost 2 bases, with 16 bases spanning the gap. From germline, CDR1 is SEHNR and CDR2 FQNEAQ (reference sequence). The CDR3 loop is CASSQASRSTYEQYF. In DNA, the CDR3 is TGTGCCAGCAGCCAAGCTAGCCGAAGTACCTACGAGCAGTACTTC.

The V gene is TRBV19, the J gene TRBJ2-3; D unresolved. V was cut by 0 bases and J by 0 bases, with 16 bases left in between. The CDR3 runs 18 residues. The germline CDR1 and CDR2 sequences are LNHDA and SQIVND (reference sequence). The CDR3 loop is CASSIDRFGGASTDTQYF. The CDR3 DNA follows: TGTGCCAGTAGTATAGATAGGTTCGGCGGAGCTAGCACAGATACGCAGTATTTT.

This clonotype turned up a few times. The chain links TRBV30 to TRBJ2-1; TRBD2 matches at 9 bases. This CDR3 is 14 amino acids long. With V trimmed by 4 bases and J by 8 bases, 9 bases remained unmatched. Germline CDR1 reads GTSNPN; CDR2 reads SVGIG (reference sequence). CDR3 sequence reads: CAWTRNSGSYEQFF. Here the CDR3 DNA reads TGTGCCTGGACCCGAAATAGCGGGAGTTATGAGCAGTTCTTC.

This clonotype was counted a few times. A junction boundary mismatches the germline segment, possibly from a read error. This chain uses TRBV3-1 with TRBJ2-7; D possibly corresponds to TRBD1 (7 bases). Germline V gives CDR1 LGHDT, CDR2 YNNKEL (reference sequence). The CDR3 is 14 residues long. CDR3 DNA: TGTGTCAGCAGCCAGGGGGGAGGCTCCTACGAGCAGTACTTC. It is translated as CVSSQGGGSYEQYF.

CDR3 loop: CASSIYRDQPQHF. The CDR3 nucleotides read TGTGCCAGTAGTATATACAGGGACCAGCCCCAGCATTTT. This rearrangement joins TRBV19 to TRBJ1-5; TRBD1 might be the D (6 bases). In germline, CDR1 is LNHDA, CDR2 SQIVND (reference sequence). V shed 2 bases and J shed 7 bases, with 9 bases lying between them. The CDR3 consists of 13 residues.

Concerning this clonotype itself: Germline and junction disagree at one end, which may indicate a read error. The chain uses TRBV9 and TRBJ2-7; possibly TRBD2 for D (6 bases). The CDR3 has 15 amino acids. The germline gives CDR1 SGDLS, CDR2 YYNGEE. CDR3 sequence: CASSVGEAAIYEQYF. In DNA form, the CDR3 reads TGCGCCAGCAGCGTAGGGGAGGCGGCTATCTACGAGCAGTACTTC. The full variable domain, in which reference TRBV9 and TRBJ2-7 provide the parts outside the CDR3, is DSGVTQTPKHLITATGQRVTLRCSPRSGDLSVYWYQQSLDQGLQFLIQYYNGEERAKGNILERFSAQQFPDLHSELNLSSLELGDSALYFCASSVGEAAIYEQYFGPGTRLTVT.

This rearrangement joins TRBV29-1 to TRBJ1-2; D may be TRBD1 (6 bases). Germline values: CDR1 SQVTM, CDR2 ANQGSEA. This CDR3 is 13 amino acids long. V lost 1 base, J lost 8 bases, and 14 bases lay in between. This CDR3 reads CSVEAPGTYGYTF. CDR3 sequence (DNA): TGCAGCGTTGAAGCTCCAGGGACATACGGCTACACCTTC. The complete variable domain, with remaining parts taken from reference TRBV29-1 and TRBJ1-2, reads SAVISQKPSRDICQRGTSLTIQCQVDSQVTMMFWYRQQPGQSLTLIATANQGSEATYESGFVIDKFPISRPNLTFSTLTVSNMSPEDSSIYLCSVEAPGTYGYTFGSGTRLTVV.

V is TRBV5-1 and J is TRBJ2-2, with D unresolved. V was trimmed by 7 bases and J by 0 bases, leaving 10 bases between them. The CDR3 is made up of 14 amino acids. The germline CDR1 and CDR2 sequences are SGHRS and YFSETQ. The CDR3 loop is CASEKGSNTGELFF. The CDR3 DNA is TGCGCCAGCGAAAAAGGATCGAACACCGGGGAGCTGTTTTTT. Variable domain in full (rest from reference TRBV5-1 and TRBJ2-2): KAGVTQTPRYLIKTRGQQVTLSCSPISGHRSVSWYQQTPGQGLQFLFEYFSETQRNKGNFPGRFSGRQFSNSRSEMNVSTLELGDSALYLCASEKGSNTGELFFGEGSRLTVL.

This chain links TRBV28 with TRBJ1-6; 10 bases match TRBD1. This CDR3 has 11 residues. V shed 5 bases, J shed 15 bases, and the junction held 1 base outside the gene matches. Germline V lookup: CDR1 MDHEN, CDR2 SYDVKM. The CDR3: CASSRTGGLHF. In nucleotides, the CDR3 is TGTGCCAGCAGTCGGACAGGGGGCCTCCACTTT.

This clonotype has just a few counts. This chain links TRBV30 with TRBJ2-7; TRBD2 matches 9 bases. With V trimmed by 5 bases and J by 5 bases, 7 bases remained unmatched. CDR3 length equals 13 residues. CDR1 is GTSNPN, CDR2 SVGIG, per germline (reference sequence). CDR3 protein: CAWEGLAGDEQYF. In DNA, the CDR3 is TGTGCCTGGGAGGGACTAGCTGGCGACGAGCAGTACTTC. Full variable domain (remainder filled in from reference TRBV30 and TRBJ2-7): SQTIHQWPATLVQPVGSPLSLECTVEGTSNPNLYWYRQAAGRGLQLLFYSVGIGQISSEVPQNLSASRPQDRQFILSSKKLLLSDSGFYLCAWEGLAGDEQYFGPGTRLTVT.

The chain is built from TRBV12-3 or TRBV12-4 and TRBJ2-1, with D possibly being TRBD2 (5 bases). CDR3 length: 13 residues. The ends were cut back, 6 bases at V and 5 bases at J, with 11 bases in the middle. CDR3 sequence reads: CASSTRVNNEQFF. DNA for the CDR3: TGTGCCAGCAGCACTAGAGTGAACAATGAGCAGTTCTTC.

This clonotype was seen more than once but under ten times. This sequence joins TRBV6-1 and TRBJ1-5; weak D call: TRBD1 (6 bases). The CDR3 has 14 residues. The V gene's germline CDR1 is MNHNS and CDR2 SASEGT. The ends were cut back, 8 bases at V and 1 base at J, with 12 bases in the middle. In DNA, the CDR3 is TGTGCCAGCGGGGGGGGCAGCAGCAATCAGCCCCAGCATTTT. Amino acid sequence: CASGGGSSNQPQHF.

This chain connects TRBV10-3 to TRBJ1-3; a weak D match, TRBD1 (5 bases). Between the trimmed V and J ends, which lost 1 base and 0 bases, there was a span of 13 bases. This CDR3 has 17 residues. Germline V gene sequence: CDR1 ENHRY, CDR2 SYGVKD. In nucleotides, the CDR3 is TGTGCCATCAGTGAGTTAAGGGGTTTCTCCTCTGGAAACACCATATATTTT. Translation: CAISELRGFSSGNTIYF.

This clonotype was seen a handful of times. V usage is TRBV6-1 and J usage is TRBJ1-5; D ambiguous. This CDR3 spans 11 amino acids. Germline values: CDR1 MNHNS, CDR2 SASEGT. V lost 7 bases, J lost 9 bases, and 10 bases lay in between. DNA of the CDR3: TGTGCCAGCAAGGCCTCCGGGCCCCAGCATTTT. Translation gives CASKASGPQHF.

The chain carries TRBV10-3 and TRBJ1-4, with TRBD1 as a possible D gene (5 bases). In germline, CDR1 is ENHRY, CDR2 SYGVKD. The CDR3 totals 14 residues. The V gene lost 10 bases and the J gene lost 4 bases, with 16 bases spanning the gap. Here the CDR3 reads CATYSGLGNEKLFF. CDR3 bases: TGTGCCACTTATTCGGGGCTTGGTAATGAAAAACTGTTTTTT.

This clonotype has at least ten counts. The rearrangement joins TRBV6-1 to TRBJ1-1; 7 nucleotides align to TRBD1. Germline CDR1 is MNHNS and CDR2 is SASEGT. This CDR3 is built from 17 residues. Trimming cost V 5 bases and J 5 bases; bases outside gene matches: 17. As DNA, the CDR3 is TGTGCCAGCAGTATACCGGGGCCGACAGGGCACTGGACTGAAGCTTTCTTT. It translates to CASSIPGPTGHWTEAFF.

This clonotype has at least ten counts. The genes are TRBV12-3 or TRBV12-4 and TRBJ1-6; the D is unclear. This CDR3 has 16 residues. Trimming cost V 0 bases and J 11 bases, with 17 bases left between them. The CDR3 region is CASSLAAFGYGAPLHF. CDR3 DNA: TGTGCCAGCAGTTTAGCGGCTTTCGGCTATGGTGCACCCCTCCACTTT.

V gene TRBV5-6 combines with J gene TRBJ2-3, with D maybe TRBD2 (6 bases). There are 16 residues in the CDR3. CDR1 is SGHDT and CDR2 is YYEEEE in the germline V gene. V shed 6 bases and J shed 4 bases, with 21 bases lying between them. The CDR3 loop reads CASNRGGPLRPDTQYF. The CDR3, as DNA: TGTGCCAGCAACCGAGGAGGGCCCTTGAGGCCAGATACGCAGTATTTT.

This clonotype was counted a few times. The chain has TRBV27 and TRBJ2-1, with 8 bases lining up with TRBD2. Per the germline V gene, CDR1 is MNHEY and CDR2 is SMNVEV (reference sequence). Trimming cost V 6 bases and J 10 bases; bases outside gene matches: 11. The CDR3 covers 14 residues. The CDR3 DNA follows: TGTGCCAGCAGGCTAGCGGGCTCCCGACCCGAGCAGTTCTTC. Translation gives CASRLAGSRPEQFF.

V and J are TRBV24-1 and TRBJ2-2; D is unresolved. Germline CDR1 KGHDR, CDR2 SFDVKD. The ends were cut back, 5 bases at V and 6 bases at J, with 6 bases in the middle. The CDR3 contains 12 residues. DNA for the CDR3: TGTGCCACCAGTGTTATACCCGGGGAGCTGTTTTTT. Translation gives CATSVIPGELFF.

At least ten counts were recorded for this clonotype. The rearrangement uses TRBV12-3 or TRBV12-4 and TRBJ2-2; no clear D gene. The CDR3 runs 12 residues. The V gene lost 6 bases and the J gene lost 4 bases, with 6 bases spanning the gap. The CDR3 is CASSPLTGELFF. CDR3 DNA: TGTGCCAGCAGCCCCCTCACCGGGGAGCTGTTTTTT.

The table lists this clonotype with a few counts. This rearrangement joins TRBV19 to TRBJ2-4; 9 bases align to TRBD2. Germline CDR1 reads LNHDA; CDR2 reads SQIVND (reference sequence). V lost 5 bases to trimming and J lost 8 bases; unmatched junction nucleotides: 13. The CDR3 sequence is 16 residues long. The chain's CDR3 is CASSFVSGSAGDIQYF. CDR3 DNA: TGTGCCAGTAGTTTCGTTAGCGGGAGCGCGGGAGACATTCAGTACTTC. Together with reference TRBV19 and TRBJ2-4, the CDR3 gives the full variable domain: DGGITQSPKYLFRKEGQNVTLSCEQNLNHDAMYWYRQDPGQGLRLIYYSQIVNDFQKGDIAEGYSVSREKKESFPLTVTSAQKNPTAFYLCASSFVSGSAGDIQYFGAGTRLSVL.

The chain links TRBV2 to TRBJ1-2; the D is unclear. The CDR3 sequence is 13 residues long. Germline V gene sequence: CDR1 SNHLY, CDR2 FYNNEI. The ends were cut back, 8 bases at V and 3 bases at J, with 13 bases in the middle. CDR3 residues: CASLPSNYYGYTF. The CDR3 DNA sequence: TGTGCCAGCCTTCCAAGTAACTACTATGGCTACACCTTC.

The chain carries TRBV7-9 and TRBJ2-7; TRBD1 might be the D (6 bases). CDR3 size: 15 residues. The germline V gene has CDR1 SEHNR and CDR2 FQNEAQ (reference sequence). Trimming pared 5 bases from V and 4 bases from J, leaving 18 bases between. The CDR3 sequence is CASSPRRGNGYEQYF. DNA for the CDR3: TGTGCCAGCAGCCCCCGAAGGGGGAACGGTTACGAGCAGTACTTC.

The chain has TRBV6-1 and TRBJ2-2, with 15 bases fitting TRBD2. This CDR3 is 17 amino acids long. Germline V CDR1 and CDR2: MNHNS, SASEGT. V shed 6 bases and J 5 bases; nucleotides not matched to a gene: 7. CDR3 DNA sequence: TGTGCCAGCAGCCGGGGACTAGCGGGAGGAGGGACCGGGGAGCTGTTTTTT. Translation gives CASSRGLAGGGTGELFF.

As for this clonotype: The junction does not match germline at one end; this may be a read error. V usage is TRBV20-1 and J usage is TRBJ1-1; 11 nucleotides line up with TRBD1. CDR1 is DFQATT, CDR2 SNEGSKA, per germline (reference sequence). The CDR3 extends over 15 amino acids. Here the CDR3 reads CNARVPDRGLTEAFF. The CDR3 DNA reads TGCAATGCTAGAGTCCCGGACAGGGGGCTCACTGAAGCTTTCTTT.

In its sample, this clonotype was seen many times. DNA for the CDR3: TGTGCCAGCAGCTTAGACAGGGTGGGCACTGAAGCTTTCTTT. Translated, it gives CASSLDRVGTEAFF. The chain carries TRBV7-2 and TRBJ1-1; a weak D match, TRBD1 (6 bases). This CDR3 has 14 amino acids. CDR1 is SGHTA, CDR2 FQGNSA, per germline. Between the trimmed V and J ends, which lost 1 base and 4 bases, there was a span of 10 bases. Based on the CDR3 plus reference TRBV7-2 and TRBJ1-1, the full variable domain is GAGVSQSPSNKVTEKGKDVELRCDPISGHTALYWYRQSLGQGLEFLIYFQGNSAPDKSGLPSDRFSAERTGGSVSTLTIQRTQQEDSAVYLCASSLDRVGTEAFFGQGTRLTVV.

CDR3 in DNA: TGTGCCAGCAGTTTGCCGACAGGGGCGGGTAAGACCCAGTACTTC. It is translated as CASSLPTGAGKTQYF. The chain is built from TRBV28 and TRBJ2-5; 8 nucleotides agree with TRBD1. V shed 3 bases and J 6 bases; nucleotides not matched to a gene: 9. Germline V gene sequence: CDR1 MDHEN, CDR2 SYDVKM. The CDR3 runs to 15 residues.

The V and J genes are TRBV20-1 and TRBJ2-5, with D unresolved. Trimming shortened V by 0 bases and J by 1 base, and 9 bases separated the two germline ends. CDR3 length: 14 residues. Per germline, CDR1 DFQATT and CDR2 SNEGSKA (reference sequence). CDR3 region: CSARDIRFQETQYF. The CDR3, as DNA: TGCAGTGCTAGAGATATCAGGTTCCAAGAGACCCAGTACTTC.